This TCR beta chain was sequenced for a study of identical twins. CDR3 length: 16 amino acids. Unmatched junction bases numbered 9, after V lost 0 bases and J lost 7 bases. CDR1 and CDR2 (germline): LNHNV, YYDKDF (reference sequence). This clonotype was detected only a few times. A universal primer site was created by template switching, with the cDNA bearing unique molecular identifiers. TCRdb fed the 5' RACE reads into MiXCR, producing one record per CDR3 protein. Altogether about 300,000 distinct CDR3 sequences are present, roughly an eighth being singletons, with the ten largest covering about 7%. The same data also contributed to another study, on yellow fever vaccine responses in identical twins. That source reports: Twins' T cell vaccine responses reportedly looked partly convergent, partly personalized.

This TCR came from a woman younger than 30 in good health. The source material was CD8+ T cells sorted from blood. This rearrangement joins TRBV15 to TRBJ2-1, with 7 bases matching TRBD2. CDR3 sequence reads: CATSRDRRGRRNEQFF. The CDR3 DNA is TGTGCCACCAGCAGAGATCGCCGCGGGAGAAGGAATGAGCAGTTCTTC.